These 31 T cell receptor beta chains share one sample of origin, sequenced in a study of tumor-infiltrating lymphocytes in primary liver carcinoma. Extraction also yielded germline DNA, while blood RNA was obtained from unsorted whole blood. TCR beta cDNA was prepared out of about 530 ng total RNA by means of a constant-region primer. Three rounds of nested multiplex PCR with slightly modified ARM-PCR produced TCR beta libraries. The opening two PCR rounds, approximately 10 cycles each, paired TRBV1-TRBV30 forward primers with a C-beta reverse primer. TCRdb re-called the multiplex PCR reads through MiXCR, storing one row per CDR3 protein. The repertoire holds about 310,000 distinct CDR3 sequences, with more than 55% as singletons. The sample taken for sequencing was peripheral blood. All receptors derive from a man aged 35-49 years with primary liver carcinoma and hepatitis B virus infection.

The rearrangement joins TRBV24-1 to TRBJ2-1; the D gene is possibly TRBD2 (7 bases). V lost 8 bases, J lost 1 base, and 14 bases lay in between. Germline-derived CDR1 and CDR2 are KGHDR and SFDVKD. CDR3 length: 15 residues. Written as DNA, the CDR3 is TGTGCCACCAAGGGGGGGGGGCAATCCTACAATGAGCAGTTCTTC. It translates to CATKGGGQSYNEQFF.

This clonotype was seen only once. A clone one base away is much larger, so this may be a read error. The V and J genes are TRBV6-1 and TRBJ2-3; tentatively, D is TRBD1 or TRBD2 (5 bases each). Germline CDR1 and CDR2: MNHNS and SASEGT. This CDR3 has 13 residues. CDR3 loop: CASCEGRTDTQYF. The DNA for the CDR3 is TGTGCCAGCTGTGAGGGACGCACAGATACGCAGTATTTT.

J is TRBJ1-2 and V is TRBV5-5; no reliable D call. The ends were cut back, 7 bases at V and 7 bases at J, with 17 bases in the middle. The CDR3 has 13 amino acids. Germline CDR1 is SGHKS and CDR2 is YYEKEE (reference sequence). Here the CDR3 reads CASAEDPFRGYTF. CDR3 sequence (DNA): TGTGCCAGCGCCGAGGACCCCTTTCGTGGCTACACCTTC.

This rearrangement joins TRBV5-4 to TRBJ1-1; 8 bases are shared with TRBD1. Germline V gene data show CDR1 as SGHNT and CDR2 as YYREEE (reference sequence). There are 14 residues in the CDR3. The J segment lost 4 bases and the V segment lost 6 bases, leaving 8 bases of the junction unmatched. In DNA, the CDR3 is TGTGCCAGCACTTGGGAGCAGGGGGCCACTGAAGCTTTCTTT. Amino acid sequence: CASTWEQGATEAFF.

A note on this clonotype: This may stem from a read error, because a much larger clone lies one nucleotide away. The chain couples TRBV6-2 or TRBV6-3 to TRBJ1-1; tentatively, D is TRBD1 (6 bases). This CDR3 has 15 residues. The germline CDR1 and CDR2 sequences are MNHEY and SVGEGT. CDR3 amino acids: CACRRQVQINTEAFF. The CDR3 bases are TGTGCCTGCAGACGACAGGTCCAAATCAACACTGAAGCTTTCTTT.

V is TRBV28 and J is TRBJ2-2; 9 nucleotides line up with TRBD1. CDR3 length: 15 amino acids. Germline values: CDR1 MDHEN, CDR2 SYDVKM. With 5 bases clipped from V and 5 bases from J, the junction kept 6 bases outside the gene matches. CDR3 protein: CASSPGTGYTGELFF. CDR3 sequence (DNA): TGTGCCAGCAGTCCGGGGACAGGGTATACCGGGGAGCTGTTTTTT.

Comments on this clonotype: Sequence at one end of the junction differs from germline and may be a read error. The rearrangement joins TRBV10-3 to TRBJ2-2; 8 nucleotides agree with TRBD1. Germline values: CDR1 ENHRY, CDR2 SYGVKD. The CDR3 has 19 residues. The CDR3: CAPKAPRTGRPRNAGELLF. DNA for the CDR3: TGTGCCCCCAAGGCTCCCCGGACAGGGCGCCCTCGAAACGCCGGGGAGCTGCTTTTT.

Notes on this clonotype: One junction end does not reproduce the germline sequence, and a read error may be involved. V usage is TRBV23-1 and J usage is TRBJ1-1, with no clear D. TRBV23-1 has ORF status, its function being uncertain. This CDR3 has 14 residues. The CDR3 loop is CASRLDGESTEALF. The CDR3 region has the DNA TGCGCCAGCAGACTCGACGGCGAAAGCACTGAAGCTCTCTTT.

This clonotype has ten or more counts. V gene TRBV12-3 or TRBV12-4 combines with J gene TRBJ1-1; 7 bases map to TRBD1. J gave up 12 bases and V 6 bases, and 10 bases lay outside the gene matches. The CDR3 totals 12 residues. For the CDR3, the DNA is TGTGCCAGCAGCCCGAGACAGGGTTTAACTTTCTTT. It codes for CASSPRQGLTFF.

The chain joins TRBV11-1 to TRBJ2-5; TRBD2 aligns across 15 bases. The CDR3 spans 15 residues. CDR1 is SGHAT and CDR2 is FQDESV in the germline V gene (reference sequence). V lost 11 bases, J lost 7 bases, and 11 bases stayed unmatched. CDR3 bases: TGTGCCGGCACCCTCACGGGACTAGCGGGAGGGACCCAGTACTTC. This sequence encodes CAGTLTGLAGGTQYF.

The CDR3 is CASSYDPRHQYF. The CDR3 nucleotides read TGTGCCAGCAGTTACGACCCGCGGCATCAGTACTTC. The chain carries TRBV6-5 and TRBJ2-5; no clear D. The V end lost 2 bases, the J end lost 11 bases, and 12 bases lay between the germline ends. The CDR3 runs to 12 residues. CDR1 is MNHEY, CDR2 SVGAGI, per germline.

A note on this clonotype: A much larger clone lies one base from this, so it may be a read error. The rearrangement joins TRBV6-5 to TRBJ2-4; no definite D call. Germline V gene sequence: CDR1 MNHEY, CDR2 SVGAGI. The length of the CDR3 is 14 residues. The chain's CDR3 is CASGYSPAKNIQYF. CDR3 DNA: TGTGCCAGCGGTTACTCCCCAGCCAAAAACATTCAGTACTTC.

Regarding this clonotype: One junction end does not reproduce the germline sequence, and a read error may be involved. The chain carries TRBV5-1 and TRBJ2-3, with TRBD2 identical over 11 bases. Germline CDR1 reads SGHRS; CDR2 reads YFSETQ. This CDR3 is 16 amino acids long. The chain's CDR3 is CTSSPGLAGFTDTQYF. The CDR3, as DNA: TGCACCAGCAGCCCAGGACTAGCGGGCTTCACAGATACGCAGTATTTT.

Ten or more counts support this clonotype. V usage is TRBV28 and J usage is TRBJ2-1; D remains unclear. The CDR3 is made up of 13 amino acids. The V end lost 4 bases, the J end lost 8 bases, and 12 bases lay between the germline ends. Germline CDR1 is MDHEN and CDR2 is SYDVKM. CDR3 protein: CASSSWPVDEQFF. The CDR3 DNA sequence: TGTGCCAGCAGTTCCTGGCCTGTGGATGAGCAGTTCTTC.

This clonotype was detected ten times or more. The chain recombines TRBV5-5 with TRBJ1-3; D may be TRBD1 (6 bases). The CDR3 spans 14 residues. The germline V and J ends were trimmed by 4 bases and 4 bases, with 12 bases remaining between them. CDR1 is SGHKS and CDR2 is YYEKEE in the germline V gene (reference sequence). CDR3 DNA: TGTGCCAGCAGCGTCACAGGGCCCGGAAACACCATATATTTT. This translates into CASSVTGPGNTIYF.

V gene TRBV11-3 combines with J gene TRBJ1-1; 10 bases are a match to TRBD1. The V gene end was trimmed by 5 bases and the J gene end by 12 bases; junction bases not matched to a gene: 9. This CDR3 spans 13 amino acids. The germline gives CDR1 SGHNT, CDR2 YENEEA. CDR3 in DNA: TGTGCCAGCAGCACTCGACAGGGGGCTCAACCTTTCTTT. It specifies CASSTRQGAQPFF.

This clonotype was counted only a few times. V usage is TRBV5-1 and J usage is TRBJ2-1; 10 nucleotides agree with TRBD2. Unmatched junction bases numbered 15, after V lost 0 bases and J lost 9 bases. The CDR3 loop spans 18 amino acids. Germline loops: CDR1 SGHRS, CDR2 YFSETQ. CDR3 in amino acids: CASSLEWVPSGSTGEQFF. In DNA form, the CDR3 reads TGCGCCAGCAGCTTGGAGTGGGTGCCTAGCGGGAGCACGGGTGAGCAGTTCTTC.

Turning to this clonotype: No conserved phenylalanine or tryptophan is present at the end of the CDR3, so a read error is the likely explanation. The J gene is TRBJ1-1, the V gene TRBV6-2 or TRBV6-3; 7 nucleotides align to TRBD1. The length of the CDR3 is 14 residues. The ends lost 6 bases at V and 4 bases at J; junction bases unmatched: 8. Germline loops: CDR1 MNHEY, CDR2 SVGEGT. This chain's CDR3 is CASRALQGFTEAFL. For the CDR3, the DNA is TGTGCCAGCAGGGCCCTACAGGGGTTCACTGAAGCTTTCCTT.

The table lists this clonotype with a count of one. A much bigger clone sits one base away, suggesting this may be a read error. This chain joins TRBV12-3 or TRBV12-4 and TRBJ2-1, with D possibly TRBD1 on 5 matching bases. Trimming stripped 10 bases from V and 13 bases from J, with 20 bases between. This CDR3 has 12 amino acids. In nucleotides, the CDR3 is TGTGCCAACAACGCTGTGGGGCTCCGACAGTTCTTC. Translating it yields CANNAVGLRQFF.

In the case of this clonotype: The CDR3 does not close with the conserved phenylalanine or tryptophan, likely indicating a read error. The chain recombines TRBV4-3 with TRBJ1-2; TRBD1 is a possible D gene (5 bases). The ends were cut back, 0 bases at V and 0 bases at J, with 17 bases in the middle. This CDR3 contains 18 residues. Germline CDR1 reads LGHNA; CDR2 reads YSLEER. CDR3: CASSQDHRRTITNYGYTL. For the CDR3, the DNA is TGCGCCAGCAGCCAAGATCATCGTAGGACAATCACTAACTATGGCTACACCCTC.

This clonotype has just a few counts. A much larger clone sits a single nucleotide away, making a read error possible. V is TRBV6-6 and J is TRBJ1-6, with D uncertain. The CDR3 is 12 amino acids. Per germline, CDR1 MNHNY and CDR2 SVGAGI (reference sequence). The V and J ends lost 5 bases and 14 bases respectively, with 13 bases between them. The CDR3 coding sequence is TGTGCCAGCAGTACCTCATGCGGCACCCTCCACTTT. It translates to CASSTSCGTLHF.

In its sample, this clonotype was seen a few times. This chain joins TRBV6-6 and TRBJ2-2; D unclear. Germline V gene sequence: CDR1 MNHNY, CDR2 SVGAGI (reference sequence). The germline V and J ends were trimmed by 5 bases and 5 bases, with 12 bases remaining between them. The CDR3 length is 14 residues. This CDR3 is CASSRNWTTGELFF. CDR3 nucleotide sequence: TGTGCCAGCAGTCGGAATTGGACGACCGGGGAGCTGTTTTTT.

The chain couples TRBV18 to TRBJ2-5, with 7 bases fitting TRBD2. The germline gives CDR1 KGHSH, CDR2 LQKENI. J gave up 3 bases and V 2 bases, and 0 bases lay outside the gene matches. The CDR3 is 13 residues long. The CDR3 protein is CASSPGREETQYF. The CDR3 DNA follows: TGTGCCAGCTCACCAGGGAGGGAAGAGACCCAGTACTTC.

Only one count was recorded for this clonotype. Germline and junction disagree at one end, which may indicate a read error. This chain connects TRBV12-3 or TRBV12-4 to TRBJ1-6; D remains unclear. The CDR3 has 15 residues. The chain's CDR3 is CASSSWTAGNSSLHF. CDR3 sequence (DNA): TGTGCCAGCAGTTCCTGGACGGCCGGTAATTCATCCCTCCACTTT.

Concerning this clonotype: An end of the junction does not agree with germline; a read error may underlie this. The rearrangement uses TRBV6-6 and TRBJ1-5; possible D gene TRBD1, 5 bases. The germline V gene encodes CDR1 MNHNY and CDR2 SVGAGI (reference sequence). This CDR3 region has 17 residues. This CDR3 is CASSPVGGSRVDQPQHF. DNA for the CDR3: TGTGCCAGCAGTCCCGTCGGGGGGAGTAGGGTTGATCAGCCACAGCATTTT.

At least ten counts were recorded for this clonotype. V is TRBV14 and J is TRBJ2-1; a weak D match, TRBD2 (5 bases). CDR1 and CDR2 from the germline V gene are SGHDN and FVKESK. CDR3 length: 15 residues. The V end lost 0 bases, the J end lost 9 bases, and 15 bases lay between the germline ends. Here the CDR3 reads CASSQEAVRASEQFF. CDR3 in DNA: TGTGCCAGCAGCCAAGAGGCCGTGAGGGCTAGTGAGCAGTTCTTC.

This clonotype was detected only a few times. The chain has TRBV30 and TRBJ1-2, with D unresolved. This CDR3 spans 11 amino acids. The germline gives CDR1 GTSNPN, CDR2 SVGIG (reference sequence). V was trimmed by 2 bases and J by 7 bases, leaving 8 bases between them. The CDR3 DNA sequence: TGTGCCTGGAGTACCCGAACTGGCTACACCTTC. This codes for CAWSTRTGYTF.

This clonotype has ten or more counts. The chain uses TRBV11-2 and TRBJ1-1, with D hard to call. Germline CDR1 is SGHAT and CDR2 is FQNNGV. Trimming took 5 bases from V and 8 from J, leaving 9 bases between them. The CDR3 is 11 residues long. The CDR3 sequence: CASSQGMEAFF. The CDR3 DNA reads as TGTGCCAGCAGCCAAGGGATGGAAGCTTTCTTT.

This clonotype was seen many times. V gene TRBV11-2 combines with J gene TRBJ1-3, with 8 bases lining up with TRBD1. With V trimmed by 5 bases and J by 0 bases, 12 bases remained unmatched. The germline V gene encodes CDR1 SGHAT and CDR2 FQNNGV. This CDR3 region has 18 residues. The CDR3 bases are TGTGCCAGCAGCCGCCAGCCGACAGGGGCCGTCTCTGGAAACACCATATATTTT. Residues: CASSRQPTGAVSGNTIYF.

In the case of this clonotype: Its ends do not fully match the called genes, so a read error is possible. The CDR3 sequence: CASSLLAGEGGEHFF. The CDR3 DNA sequence: TGCGCCAGCAGCTTACTAGCGGGAGAGGGGGGTGAGCACTTCTTC. The chain combines TRBV5-1 with TRBJ2-1; 11 bases are a match to TRBD2. Germline V gene lookup returns CDR1 SGHRS and CDR2 YFSETQ. The CDR3 has 15 residues.

This clonotype was observed once. The V call is TRBV28, the J call TRBJ1-3; D is undetermined. CDR1 and CDR2 (germline): MDHEN, SYDVKM. The CDR3 sequence is 14 residues long. V was cut by 5 bases and J by 1 base, with 9 bases left in between. CDR3 sequence (DNA): TGTGCCAGCAGTCCGACTGAGTCTGGAAACACCATATATTTT. It yields the protein CASSPTESGNTIYF.